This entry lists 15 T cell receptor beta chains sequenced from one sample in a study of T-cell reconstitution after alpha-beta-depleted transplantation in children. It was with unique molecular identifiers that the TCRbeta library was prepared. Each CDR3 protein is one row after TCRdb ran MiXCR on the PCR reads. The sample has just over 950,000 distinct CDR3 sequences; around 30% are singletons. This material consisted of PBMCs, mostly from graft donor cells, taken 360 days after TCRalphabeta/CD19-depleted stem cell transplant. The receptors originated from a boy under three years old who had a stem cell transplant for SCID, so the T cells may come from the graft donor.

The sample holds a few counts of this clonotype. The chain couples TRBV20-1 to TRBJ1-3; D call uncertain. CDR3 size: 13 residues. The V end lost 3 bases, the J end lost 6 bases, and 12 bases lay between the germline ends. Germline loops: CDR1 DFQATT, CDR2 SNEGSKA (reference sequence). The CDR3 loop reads CSASVPLTNTIYF. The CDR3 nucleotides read TGCAGTGCTAGCGTACCACTGACAAACACCATATATTTT.

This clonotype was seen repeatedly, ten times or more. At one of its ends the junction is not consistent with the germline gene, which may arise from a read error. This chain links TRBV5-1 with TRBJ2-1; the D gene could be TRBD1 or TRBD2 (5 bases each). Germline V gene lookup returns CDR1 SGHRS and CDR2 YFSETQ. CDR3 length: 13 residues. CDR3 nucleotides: TGTGCCAGCAGCTTAGCGAGGGGCAATGAGCAGTTCTTC. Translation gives CASSLARGNEQFF.

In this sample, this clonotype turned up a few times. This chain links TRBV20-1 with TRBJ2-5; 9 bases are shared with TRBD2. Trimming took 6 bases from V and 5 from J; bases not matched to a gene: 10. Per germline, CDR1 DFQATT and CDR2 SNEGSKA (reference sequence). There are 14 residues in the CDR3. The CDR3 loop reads CSARGAGGGETQYF. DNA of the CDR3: TGCAGTGCCCGGGGAGCGGGGGGAGGCGAGACCCAGTACTTC.

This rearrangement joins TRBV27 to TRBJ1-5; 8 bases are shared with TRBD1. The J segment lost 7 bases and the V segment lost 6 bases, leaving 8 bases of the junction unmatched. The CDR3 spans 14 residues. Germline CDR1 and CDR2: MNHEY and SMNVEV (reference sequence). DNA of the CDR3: TGTGCCAGCAGCCTGGACAGGGTATTCCAGCCCCAGCATTTT. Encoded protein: CASSLDRVFQPQHF.

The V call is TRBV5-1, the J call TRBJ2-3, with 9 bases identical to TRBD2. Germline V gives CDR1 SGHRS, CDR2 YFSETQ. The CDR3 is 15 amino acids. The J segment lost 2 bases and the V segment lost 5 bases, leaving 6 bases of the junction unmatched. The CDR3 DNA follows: TGCGCCAGCAGTCATAGCGGGGGAAACACAGATACGCAGTATTTT. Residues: CASSHSGGNTDTQYF.

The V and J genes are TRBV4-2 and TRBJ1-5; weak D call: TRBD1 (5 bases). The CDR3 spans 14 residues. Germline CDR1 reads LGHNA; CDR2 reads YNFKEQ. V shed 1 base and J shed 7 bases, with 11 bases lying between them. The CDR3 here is CASSQGGGPQPQHF. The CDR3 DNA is TGTGCCAGCAGCCAAGGGGGGGGACCGCAGCCCCAGCATTTT.

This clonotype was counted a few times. In nucleotides, the CDR3 is TGTGCCAGCAGCTTTGGTCGGACAGGGGCCGGGGAGGAGCAGTACTTC. The encoded protein is CASSFGRTGAGEEQYF. The rearrangement uses TRBV11-2 and TRBJ2-7; 9 nucleotides match TRBD1. There are 16 residues in the CDR3. Per germline, CDR1 SGHAT and CDR2 FQNNGV. With 3 bases clipped from V and 7 bases from J, the junction kept 13 bases outside the gene matches. Complete variable domain (other parts from reference TRBV11-2 and TRBJ2-7): EAGVAQSPRYKIIEKRQSVAFWCNPISGHATLYWYQQILGQGPKLLIQFQNNGVVDDSQLPKDRFSAERLKGVDSTLKIQPAKLEDSAVYLCASSFGRTGAGEEQYFGPGTRLTVT.

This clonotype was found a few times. The CDR3 spells CASSSGGRSYNEQFF. CDR3 DNA: TGTGCCAGCAGTTCCGGGGGGAGGTCCTACAATGAGCAGTTCTTC. V is TRBV28 and J is TRBJ2-1, with 7 bases identical to TRBD2. The germline CDR1 and CDR2 sequences are MDHEN and SYDVKM. CDR3 length: 15 amino acids. The ends lost 4 bases at V and 1 base at J; junction bases unmatched: 4.

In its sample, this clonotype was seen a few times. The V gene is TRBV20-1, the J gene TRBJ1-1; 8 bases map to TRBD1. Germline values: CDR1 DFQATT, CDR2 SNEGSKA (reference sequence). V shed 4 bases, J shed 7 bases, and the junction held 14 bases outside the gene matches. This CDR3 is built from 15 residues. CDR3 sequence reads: CSAMRTTGASHEAFF. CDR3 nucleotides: TGCAGTGCTATGAGGACGACAGGGGCCAGCCATGAAGCTTTCTTT.

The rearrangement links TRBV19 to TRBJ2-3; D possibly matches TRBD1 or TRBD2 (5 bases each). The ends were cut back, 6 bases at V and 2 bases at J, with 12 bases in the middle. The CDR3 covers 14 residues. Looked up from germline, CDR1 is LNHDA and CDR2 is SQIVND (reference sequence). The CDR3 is CASSPGPITDTQYF. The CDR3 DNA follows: TGTGCCAGTAGCCCGGGACCCATCACAGATACGCAGTATTTT.

The CDR3 nucleotides read TGTGCCAGCAGTGAACTAGCCAAAAACATTCAGTACTTC. Translated, it gives CASSELAKNIQYF. V is TRBV2 and J is TRBJ2-4; unclear D gene. Looked up from germline, CDR1 is SNHLY and CDR2 is FYNNEI. V was clipped by 2 bases and J by 0 bases, with 2 bases between them. The CDR3 has 13 amino acids.

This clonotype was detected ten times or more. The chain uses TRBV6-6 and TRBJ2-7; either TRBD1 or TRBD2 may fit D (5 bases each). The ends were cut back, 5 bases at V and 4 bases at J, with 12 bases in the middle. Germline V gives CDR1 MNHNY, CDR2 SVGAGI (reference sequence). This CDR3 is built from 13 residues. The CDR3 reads CASSPWGKYEQYF. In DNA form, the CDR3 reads TGTGCCAGCAGTCCCTGGGGGAAATACGAGCAGTACTTC.

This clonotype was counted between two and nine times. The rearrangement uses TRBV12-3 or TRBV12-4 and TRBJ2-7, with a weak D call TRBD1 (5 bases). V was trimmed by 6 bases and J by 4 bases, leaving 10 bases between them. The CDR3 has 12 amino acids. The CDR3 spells CASSHGQYEQYF. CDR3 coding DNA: TGTGCCAGCAGCCATGGACAATACGAGCAGTACTTC.

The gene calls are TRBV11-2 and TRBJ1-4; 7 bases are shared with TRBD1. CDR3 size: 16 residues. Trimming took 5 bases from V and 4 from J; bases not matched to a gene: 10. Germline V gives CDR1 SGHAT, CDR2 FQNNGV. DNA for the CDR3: TGTGCCAGCAGCAAAACAGGGGAAAGGGATAATGAAAAACTGTTTTTT. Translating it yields CASSKTGERDNEKLFF.

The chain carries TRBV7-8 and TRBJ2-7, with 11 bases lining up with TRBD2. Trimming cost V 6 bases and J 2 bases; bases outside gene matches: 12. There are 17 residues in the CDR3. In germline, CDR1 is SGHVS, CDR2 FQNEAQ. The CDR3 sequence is CASSQNKGTSGPYEQYF. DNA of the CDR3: TGTGCCAGCAGTCAAAACAAGGGGACTAGCGGCCCCTACGAGCAGTACTTC.